The rows below give T cell receptor beta chains drawn from one sample of a study of T-cell reconstitution after alpha-beta-depleted transplantation in children. TCRdb fed the PCR reads into MiXCR, producing one record per CDR3 protein. Among a few hundred thousand distinct CDR3 sequences listed, 25% to 30% were seen once. This specimen was PBMCs, taken before TCRalphabeta/CD19-depleted stem cell transplant. The receptors derive from a boy in the first two years of life with Wiskott-Aldrich syndrome, due to receive a stem cell transplant. CDR3s include the opening cysteine and the closing phenylalanine or tryptophan. D genes are given only for firm matches. Clone size is given for some rows only: seen once, a few or many times, or a class if the clone is expanded.

cdr3_aa: CAIRRQGGNEQFF; cdr3_nt: TGTGCCATCAGGAGACAGGGAGGTAATGAGCAGTTCTTC; d_call: -; j_call: TRBJ2-1; clone_size: few; v_call: TRBV10-3; cdr3_length: 13
cdr3_aa: CASSVGGRSYEQYF; cdr3_nt: TGTGCCAGCAGCGTAGGCGGGAGAAGTTACGAGCAGTACTTC; d_call: TRBD2; j_call: TRBJ2-7; clone_size: few; v_call: TRBV9; cdr3_length: 14
cdr3_aa: CASSYGLATYEQYF; cdr3_nt: TGCGCCAGCAGCTACGGACTAGCCACCTACGAGCAGTACTTC; d_call: TRBD2; j_call: TRBJ2-7; clone_size: few; v_call: TRBV5-1; cdr3_length: 14
cdr3_aa: CSAAGIQETQYF; cdr3_nt: TGCAGCGCAGCAGGGATCCAAGAGACCCAGTACTTC; d_call: -; j_call: TRBJ2-5; clone_size: -; v_call: TRBV29-1; cdr3_length: 12
cdr3_aa: CSADTGQLFYEQYF; cdr3_nt: TGCAGTGCTGACACGGGACAACTATTCTACGAGCAGTACTTC; d_call: -; j_call: TRBJ2-7; clone_size: -; v_call: TRBV20-1; cdr3_length: 14
cdr3_aa: CASSSGTLYEQYF; cdr3_nt: TGTGCCAGCAGTTCCGGGACCCTTTACGAGCAGTACTTC; d_call: -; j_call: TRBJ2-7; clone_size: few; v_call: TRBV12-3/TRBV12-4; cdr3_length: 13
cdr3_aa: CSATGTGGEKLFF; cdr3_nt: TGCAGTGCTACCGGGACAGGGGGAGAAAAACTGTTTTTT; d_call: TRBD1; j_call: TRBJ1-4; clone_size: -; v_call: TRBV20-1; cdr3_length: 13
cdr3_aa: CASRGDSTNQPQHF; cdr3_nt: TGTGCCAGCAGGGGGGACAGTACTAATCAGCCCCAGCATTTT; d_call: TRBD1; j_call: TRBJ1-5; clone_size: -; v_call: TRBV2; cdr3_length: 14
cdr3_aa: CASSQEAGSNQPQHF; cdr3_nt: TGTGCCAGCAGCCAAGAAGCGGGAAGCAATCAGCCCCAGCATTTT; d_call: -; j_call: TRBJ1-5; clone_size: -; v_call: TRBV4-2; cdr3_length: 15
cdr3_aa: CSAPRPPYEQYF; cdr3_nt: TGCAGTGCACCCAGGCCCCCCTACGAGCAGTACTTC; d_call: -; j_call: TRBJ2-7; clone_size: few; v_call: TRBV20-1; cdr3_length: 12
cdr3_aa: CASRPGQFPYEQYF; cdr3_nt: TGTGCCAGCAGACCCGGACAGTTCCCCTACGAGCAGTACTTC; d_call: -; j_call: TRBJ2-7; clone_size: -; v_call: TRBV12-3/TRBV12-4; cdr3_length: 14
cdr3_aa: CSARAGSRNTEAFF; cdr3_nt: TGCAGTGCTAGGGCAGGGAGTAGGAACACTGAAGCTTTCTTT; d_call: -; j_call: TRBJ1-1; clone_size: few; v_call: TRBV20-1; cdr3_length: 14
cdr3_aa: CAISEGNTGELFF; cdr3_nt: TGTGCCATCAGTGAGGGGAACACCGGGGAGCTGTTTTTT; d_call: -; j_call: TRBJ2-2; clone_size: -; v_call: TRBV10-3; cdr3_length: 13
cdr3_aa: CASSFQGRDTQYF; cdr3_nt: TGTGCCAGCAGTTTCCAGGGGAGGGATACGCAGTATTTT; d_call: -; j_call: TRBJ2-3; clone_size: few; v_call: TRBV27; cdr3_length: 13
cdr3_aa: CASSAGLAGNTDTQYF; cdr3_nt: TGTGCCAGCAGCGCGGGACTAGCGGGAAACACAGATACGCAGTATTTT; d_call: TRBD2; j_call: TRBJ2-3; clone_size: -; v_call: TRBV13; cdr3_length: 16
cdr3_aa: CASSLFSGRGIYNEQFF; cdr3_nt: TGCGCCAGCAGCTTGTTTTCCGGGAGGGGAATCTACAATGAGCAGTTCTTC; d_call: TRBD2; j_call: TRBJ2-1; clone_size: few; v_call: TRBV5-1; cdr3_length: 17
cdr3_aa: CASSLVASDTQYF; cdr3_nt: TGTGCCAGCAGCTTAGTCGCGTCAGATACGCAGTATTTT; d_call: -; j_call: TRBJ2-3; clone_size: -; v_call: TRBV7-9; cdr3_length: 13
cdr3_aa: CASSTTAHEKLFF; cdr3_nt: TGTGCCAGCTCAACGACGGCTCATGAAAAACTGTTTTTT; d_call: -; j_call: TRBJ1-4; clone_size: -; v_call: TRBV18; cdr3_length: 13
cdr3_aa: CASSKGKRDLYEQYF; cdr3_nt: TGTGCCAGCAGCAAAGGGAAGCGAGATCTCTACGAGCAGTACTTC; d_call: -; j_call: TRBJ2-7; clone_size: -; v_call: TRBV7-8; cdr3_length: 15
cdr3_aa: CASSQGSSNQPQHF; cdr3_nt: TGCGCCAGCAGCCAAGGTTCGAGCAATCAGCCCCAGCATTTT; d_call: -; j_call: TRBJ1-5; clone_size: few; v_call: TRBV4-1; cdr3_length: 14
cdr3_aa: CASSLGRGLAAKNIQYF; cdr3_nt: TGTGCCAGCAGCTTGGGACGGGGGTTAGCGGCCAAAAACATTCAGTACTTC; d_call: -; j_call: TRBJ2-4; clone_size: few; v_call: TRBV5-6; cdr3_length: 17
cdr3_aa: CASSVVHTGTHNEQFF; cdr3_nt: TGTGCCAGCAGCGTAGTACATACCGGGACTCACAATGAGCAGTTCTTC; d_call: -; j_call: TRBJ2-1; clone_size: few; v_call: TRBV9; cdr3_length: 16
cdr3_aa: CASSRQGFFTDTQYF; cdr3_nt: TGTGCCAGCAGTAGACAGGGTTTCTTCACAGATACGCAGTATTTT; d_call: TRBD1; j_call: TRBJ2-3; clone_size: few; v_call: TRBV12-3/TRBV12-4; cdr3_length: 15
cdr3_aa: CASSLMSASSTDTQYF; cdr3_nt: TGTGCCAGCAGCTTGATGTCGGCCTCTAGCACAGATACGCAGTATTTT; d_call: -; j_call: TRBJ2-3; clone_size: few; v_call: TRBV5-6; cdr3_length: 16